This TCR beta chain is drawn from a study of OX40 agonist ivuxolimab in advanced cancers. Germline V gene sequence: CDR1 SNHLY, CDR2 FYNNEI. The ends were cut back, 1 base at V and 1 base at J, with 10 bases in the middle. The length of the CDR3 is 15 residues. Measured with immunoSEQ multiplex PCR; TCRdb has only the in-frame clones, and not every one. Of 40,000 or so clones detected, 88% appear once; the ten largest clones hold 9.5% to 15%. The source material was CD4+ or CD8+ T cells sorted from blood, sampled in a trial of the OX40 agonist ivuxolimab. The chain combines TRBV2 with TRBJ1-1, with D perhaps TRBD1 (5 bases). The clonotype originates from an adult with an advanced solid tumor such as melanoma, head and neck, liver or kidney cancer. The CDR3 DNA sequence: TGTGCCAGCAGTGAAGTGGGACTGACGAACACTGAAGCTTTCTTT. This gives the protein CASSEVGLTNTEAFF.